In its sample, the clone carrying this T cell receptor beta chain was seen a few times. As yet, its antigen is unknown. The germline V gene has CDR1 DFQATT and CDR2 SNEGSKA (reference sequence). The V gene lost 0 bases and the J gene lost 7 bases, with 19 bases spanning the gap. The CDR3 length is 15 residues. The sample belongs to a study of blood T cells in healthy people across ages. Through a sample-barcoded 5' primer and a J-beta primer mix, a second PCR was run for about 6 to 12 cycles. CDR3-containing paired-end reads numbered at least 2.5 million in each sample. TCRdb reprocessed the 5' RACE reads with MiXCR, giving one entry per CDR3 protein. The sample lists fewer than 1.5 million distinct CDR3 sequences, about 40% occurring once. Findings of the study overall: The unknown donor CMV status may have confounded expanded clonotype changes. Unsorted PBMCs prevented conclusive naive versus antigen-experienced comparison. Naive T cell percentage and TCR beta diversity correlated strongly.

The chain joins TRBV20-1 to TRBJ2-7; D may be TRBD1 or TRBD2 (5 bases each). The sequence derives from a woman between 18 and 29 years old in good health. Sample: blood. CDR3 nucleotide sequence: TGCAGTGCTAGAGATAGAGGGCCTTCAGAGGGGGAGCAGTACTTC. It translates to CSARDRGPSEGEQYF.